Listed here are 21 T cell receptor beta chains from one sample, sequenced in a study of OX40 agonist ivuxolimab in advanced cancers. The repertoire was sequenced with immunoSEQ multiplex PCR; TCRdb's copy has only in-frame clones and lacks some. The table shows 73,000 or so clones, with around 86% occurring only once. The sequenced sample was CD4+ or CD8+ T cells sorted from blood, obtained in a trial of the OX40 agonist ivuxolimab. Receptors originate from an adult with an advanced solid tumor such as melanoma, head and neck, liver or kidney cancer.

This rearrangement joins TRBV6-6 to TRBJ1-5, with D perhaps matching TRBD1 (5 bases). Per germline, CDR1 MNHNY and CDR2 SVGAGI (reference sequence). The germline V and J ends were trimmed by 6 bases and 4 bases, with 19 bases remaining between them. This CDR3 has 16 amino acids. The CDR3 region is CASRALSIGGNQPQHF. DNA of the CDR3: TGTGCCAGCAGAGCCTTATCCATCGGGGGAAATCAGCCCCAGCATTTT.

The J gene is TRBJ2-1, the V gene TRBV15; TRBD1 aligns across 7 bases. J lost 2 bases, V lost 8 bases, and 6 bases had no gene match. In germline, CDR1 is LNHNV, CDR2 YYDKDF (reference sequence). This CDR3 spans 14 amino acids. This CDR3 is CATGQGETYNEQFF. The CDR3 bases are TGTGCCACCGGCCAGGGGGAGACCTACAATGAGCAGTTCTTC.

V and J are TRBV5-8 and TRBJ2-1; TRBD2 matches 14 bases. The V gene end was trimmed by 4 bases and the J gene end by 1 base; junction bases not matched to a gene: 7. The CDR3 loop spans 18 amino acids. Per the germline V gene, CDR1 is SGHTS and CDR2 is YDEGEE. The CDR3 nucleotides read TGTGCCAGCAGCCCGATCCGGACTAGCGGGGGGTCCTACAATGAGCAGTTCTTC. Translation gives CASSPIRTSGGSYNEQFF.

The CDR3 loop is CASSLVSGKPYNEQFF. The CDR3 DNA reads TGTGCCAGCAGCTTAGTTTCGGGGAAACCCTACAATGAGCAGTTCTTC. The chain uses TRBV11-2 and TRBJ2-1; possibly TRBD2 for D (5 bases). This CDR3 is built from 16 residues. Germline V gene data show CDR1 as SGHAT and CDR2 as FQNNGV. Trimming shortened V by 1 base and J by 2 bases, and 12 bases separated the two germline ends.

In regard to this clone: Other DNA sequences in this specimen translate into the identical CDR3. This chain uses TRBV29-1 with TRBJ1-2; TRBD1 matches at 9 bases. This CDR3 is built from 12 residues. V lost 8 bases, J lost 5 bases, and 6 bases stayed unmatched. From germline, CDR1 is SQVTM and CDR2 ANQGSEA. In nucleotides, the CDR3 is TGCAGCACCCGGACAGGGGAATATGGCTACACCTTC. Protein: CSTRTGEYGYTF. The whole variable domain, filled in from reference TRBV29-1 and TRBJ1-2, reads SAVISQKPSRDICQRGTSLTIQCQVDSQVTMMFWYRQQPGQSLTLIATANQGSEATYESGFVIDKFPISRPNLTFSTLTVSNMSPEDSSIYLCSTRTGEYGYTFGSGTRLTVV.

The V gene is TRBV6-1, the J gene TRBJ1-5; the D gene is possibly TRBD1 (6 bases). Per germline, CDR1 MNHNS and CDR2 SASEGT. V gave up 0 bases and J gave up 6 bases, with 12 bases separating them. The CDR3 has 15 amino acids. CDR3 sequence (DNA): TGTGCCAGCAGTGAAGCGCTTCGGGGGGCTCAGCCCCAGCATTTT. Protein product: CASSEALRGAQPQHF.

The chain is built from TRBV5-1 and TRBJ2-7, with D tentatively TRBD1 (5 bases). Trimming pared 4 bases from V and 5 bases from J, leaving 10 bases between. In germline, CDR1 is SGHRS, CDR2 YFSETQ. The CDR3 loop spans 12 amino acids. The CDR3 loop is CASSGAGDEQYF. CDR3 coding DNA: TGCGCCAGCAGCGGGGCTGGAGACGAGCAGTACTTC.

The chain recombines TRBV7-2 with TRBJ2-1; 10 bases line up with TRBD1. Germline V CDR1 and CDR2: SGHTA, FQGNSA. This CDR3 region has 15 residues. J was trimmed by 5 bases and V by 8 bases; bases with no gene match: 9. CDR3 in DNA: TGTGCCAGCGGACTTGACAGGGGGCGCAACAATGAGCAGTTCTTC. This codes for CASGLDRGRNNEQFF.

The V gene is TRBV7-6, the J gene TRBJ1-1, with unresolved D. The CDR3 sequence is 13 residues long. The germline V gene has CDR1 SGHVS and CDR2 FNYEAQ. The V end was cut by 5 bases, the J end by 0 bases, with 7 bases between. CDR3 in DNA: TGTGCCAGCAGCCGCGGGATGAACACTGAAGCTTTCTTT. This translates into CASSRGMNTEAFF. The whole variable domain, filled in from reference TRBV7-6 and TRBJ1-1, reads GAGVSQSPRYKVTKRGQDVALRCDPISGHVSLYWYRQALGQGPEFLTYFNYEAQQDKSGLPNDRFSAERPEGSISTLTIQRTEQRDSAMYRCASSRGMNTEAFFGQGTRLTVV.

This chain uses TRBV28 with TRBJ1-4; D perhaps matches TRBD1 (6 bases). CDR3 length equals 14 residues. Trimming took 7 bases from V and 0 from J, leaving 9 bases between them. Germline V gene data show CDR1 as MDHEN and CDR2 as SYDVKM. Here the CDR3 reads CASIAGATNEKLFF. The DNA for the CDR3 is TGTGCCAGCATTGCAGGGGCAACTAATGAAAAACTGTTTTTT.

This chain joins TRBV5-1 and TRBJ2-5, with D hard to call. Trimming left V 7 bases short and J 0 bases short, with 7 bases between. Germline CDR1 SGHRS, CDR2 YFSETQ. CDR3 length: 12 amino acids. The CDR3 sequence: CASRVNQETQYF. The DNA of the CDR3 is TGCGCCAGCCGGGTAAACCAAGAGACCCAGTACTTC.

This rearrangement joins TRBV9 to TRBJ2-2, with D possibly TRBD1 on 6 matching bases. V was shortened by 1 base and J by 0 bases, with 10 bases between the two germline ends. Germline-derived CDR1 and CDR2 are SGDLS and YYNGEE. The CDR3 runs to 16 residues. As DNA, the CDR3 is TGTGCCAGCAGCGTAAGGGCAGGGGCGAACACCGGGGAGCTGTTTTTT. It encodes CASSVRAGANTGELFF.

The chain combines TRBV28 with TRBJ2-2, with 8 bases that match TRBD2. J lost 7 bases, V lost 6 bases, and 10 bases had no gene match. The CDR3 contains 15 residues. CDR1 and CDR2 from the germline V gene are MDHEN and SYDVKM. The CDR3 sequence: CASSEPGLVIGELFF. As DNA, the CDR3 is TGTGCCAGCAGCGAACCGGGACTAGTAATCGGGGAGCTGTTTTTT.

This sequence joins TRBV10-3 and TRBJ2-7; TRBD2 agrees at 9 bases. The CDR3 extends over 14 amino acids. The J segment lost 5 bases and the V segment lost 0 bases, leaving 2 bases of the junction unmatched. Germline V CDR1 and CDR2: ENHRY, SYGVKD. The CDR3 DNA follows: TGTGCCATCAGTGAGTCTAGCGGGAGCGACGAGCAGTACTTC. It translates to CAISESSGSDEQYF.

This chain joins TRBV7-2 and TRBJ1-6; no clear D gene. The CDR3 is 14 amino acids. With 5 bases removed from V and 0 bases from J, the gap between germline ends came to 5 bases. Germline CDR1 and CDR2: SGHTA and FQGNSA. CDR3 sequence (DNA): TGTGCCAGCAGCAGGGACTCCTATAATTCACCCCTCCACTTT. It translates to CASSRDSYNSPLHF.

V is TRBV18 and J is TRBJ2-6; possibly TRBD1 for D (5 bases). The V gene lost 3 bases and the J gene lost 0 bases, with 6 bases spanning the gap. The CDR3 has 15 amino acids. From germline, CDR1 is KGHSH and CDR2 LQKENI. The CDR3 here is CASSPDSSGANVLTF. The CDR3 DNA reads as TGTGCCAGCTCACCCGACAGCTCTGGGGCCAACGTCCTGACTTTC.

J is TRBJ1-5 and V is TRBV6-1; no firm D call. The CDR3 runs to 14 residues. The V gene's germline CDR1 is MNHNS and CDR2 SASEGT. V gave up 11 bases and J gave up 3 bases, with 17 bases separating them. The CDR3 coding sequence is TGTGCCGGCGGGCGACGGGCTAACAATCAGCCCCAGCATTTT. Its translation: CAGGRRANNQPQHF.

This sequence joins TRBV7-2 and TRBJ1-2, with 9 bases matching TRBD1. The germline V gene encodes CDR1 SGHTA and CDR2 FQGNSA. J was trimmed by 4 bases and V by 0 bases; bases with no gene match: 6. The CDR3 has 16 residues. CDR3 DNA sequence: TGTGCCAGCAGCTTAGCGGGGACAGGGTTTGCCTATGGCTACACCTTC. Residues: CASSLAGTGFAYGYTF.

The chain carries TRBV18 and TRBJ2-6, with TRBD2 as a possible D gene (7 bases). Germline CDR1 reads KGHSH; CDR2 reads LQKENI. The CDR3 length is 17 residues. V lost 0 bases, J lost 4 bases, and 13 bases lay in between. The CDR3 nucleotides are TGTGCCAGCTCACCACCAGGGACACTAGCGGGGGCCAACGTCCTGACTTTC. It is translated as CASSPPGTLAGANVLTF.

Written as DNA, the CDR3 is TGTGCCAGCAGCGATTCTAGTAGCGGGAGGTCGGATACGCAGTATTTT. As protein: CASSDSSSGRSDTQYF. The rearrangement links TRBV28 to TRBJ2-3, with TRBD2 identical over 10 bases. Germline V CDR1 and CDR2: MDHEN, SYDVKM. The CDR3 runs 16 residues. V gave up 6 bases and J gave up 6 bases; unmatched junction bases: 12. The full variable domain, completed using reference TRBV28 and TRBJ2-3, is DVKVTQSSRYLVKRTGEKVFLECVQDMDHENMFWYRQDPGLGLRLIYFSYDVKMKEKGDIPEGYSVSREKKERFSLILESASTNQTSMYLCASSDSSSGRSDTQYFGPGTRLTVL.

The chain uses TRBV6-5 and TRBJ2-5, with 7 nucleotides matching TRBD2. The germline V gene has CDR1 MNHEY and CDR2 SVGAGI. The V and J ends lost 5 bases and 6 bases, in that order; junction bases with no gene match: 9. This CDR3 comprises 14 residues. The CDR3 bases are TGTGCCAGCAGTATAGAGGGAGGGCAGAAGACCCAGTACTTC. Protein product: CASSIEGGQKTQYF.